This T cell receptor (beta chain) emerged from a study of CD8 T cells in ankylosing spondylitis. This clonotype was observed a handful of times. Its antigen is as yet unknown. General study findings and limits: A TCR beta motif of 7 or 8 highly homologous variants appeared characteristic of ankylosing spondylitis blood.

Between the trimmed V and J ends, which lost 7 bases and 4 bases, there was a span of 7 bases. CDR3 length: 12 amino acids. Germline V gene data show CDR1 as KGHDR and CDR2 as SFDVKD. 5'-RACE, quantitative and with molecular barcodes, yielded the TCR beta libraries. MiXCR, applied by TCRdb to the 5' RACE reads, yields one record per CDR3 protein. Of around 770,000 distinct CDR3 sequences listed, 12% were seen once; the top ten hold under 0.6%. The specimen was blood, either unsorted or a sorted T cell fraction (not recorded which). The rearrangement uses TRBV24-1 and TRBJ1-5; no clear D gene. The source is a male donor with ankylosing spondylitis. Here the CDR3 reads CATSTWNQPQHF. The CDR3 nucleotides read TGTGCCACCAGCACATGGAATCAGCCCCAGCATTTT.